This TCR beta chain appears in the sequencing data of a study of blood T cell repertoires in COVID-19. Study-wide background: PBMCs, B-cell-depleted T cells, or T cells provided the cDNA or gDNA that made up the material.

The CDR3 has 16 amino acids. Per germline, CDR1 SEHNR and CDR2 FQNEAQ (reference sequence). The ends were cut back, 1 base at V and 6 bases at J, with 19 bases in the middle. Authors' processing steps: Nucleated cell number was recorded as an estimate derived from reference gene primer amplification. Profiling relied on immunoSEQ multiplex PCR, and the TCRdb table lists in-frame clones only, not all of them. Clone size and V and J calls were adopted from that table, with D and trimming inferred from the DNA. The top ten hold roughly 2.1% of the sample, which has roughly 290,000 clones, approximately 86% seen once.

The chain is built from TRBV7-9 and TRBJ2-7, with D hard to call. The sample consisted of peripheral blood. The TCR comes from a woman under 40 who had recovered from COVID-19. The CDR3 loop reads CASSLGEEIVAGEQYF. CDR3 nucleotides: TGTGCCAGCAGCTTAGGCGAGGAGATAGTCGCCGGCGAGCAGTACTTC.